This T cell receptor beta chain is from a study of blood T cell repertoires in COVID-19. Study in general: Material from acute and convalescent COVID-19 was sourced from the United States, Italy and Spain. PBMCs, B-cell-depleted T cells, or T cells were the source of the cDNA or gDNA that made up the material.

It was during active infection that Seattle patients were enrolled and then longitudinally followed. In the original analysis: By means of reference gene primer amplification, nucleated cell counts were estimated. The repertoire was sequenced with immunoSEQ multiplex PCR; TCRdb's copy has only in-frame clones and lacks some. For V, J and clone size, that table is used; D and trimming come from the DNA. The table includes about 140,000 clones, around 83% detected once. With 6 bases clipped from V and 2 bases from J, the junction kept 10 bases outside the gene matches. The CDR3 loop spans 17 amino acids. Germline V gene data show CDR1 as SNHLY and CDR2 as FYNNEI.

The V call is TRBV2, the J call TRBJ2-6; TRBD1 aligns across 7 bases. The sample consisted of peripheral blood. This sequence originates from a man younger than 45 with COVID-19, enrolled during active disease. CDR3 loop: CASRTSFDRAGANVLTF. CDR3 DNA sequence: TGTGCCAGCAGGACCTCATTCGACAGGGCTGGGGCCAACGTCCTGACTTTC.